This T cell receptor (beta chain) emerged from a study of T cell changes during pregnancy in multiple sclerosis. Germline loops: CDR1 SGHNT, CDR2 YENEEA. Trimming took off 5 bases at V and 1 base at J, with 8 bases between the two ends. The CDR3 runs to 13 residues. Generated by immunoSEQ multiplex PCR, the TCRdb table keeps only in-frame clones and is missing some. The sample holds about 87,000 clones, 85% to 95% seen once. The rearrangement joins TRBV11-3 to TRBJ2-5; D is possibly TRBD2 (5 bases). This TCR was recovered from a female donor in good health, enrolled as a control in a pregnancy study. Specimen: peripheral blood, collected in the third trimester of pregnancy. The CDR3 region is CASSRGIQETQYF. The CDR3, as DNA: TGTGCCAGCAGCCGAGGGATCCAAGAGACCCAGTACTTC.